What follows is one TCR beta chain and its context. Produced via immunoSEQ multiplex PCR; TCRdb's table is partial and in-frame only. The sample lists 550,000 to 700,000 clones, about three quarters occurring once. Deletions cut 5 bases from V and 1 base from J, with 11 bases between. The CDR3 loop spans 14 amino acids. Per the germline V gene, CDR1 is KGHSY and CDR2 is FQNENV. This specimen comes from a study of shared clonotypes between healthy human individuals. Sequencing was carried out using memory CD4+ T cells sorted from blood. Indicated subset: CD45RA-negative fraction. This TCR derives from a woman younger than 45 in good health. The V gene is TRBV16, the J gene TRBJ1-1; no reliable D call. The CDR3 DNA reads TGTGCCAGCAGCGCCAACACGGAGAACACTGAAGCTTTCTTT. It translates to CASSANTENTEAFF.